The present entry profiles one TCR beta chain with its context. Recruits, aged roughly 18 to 89 years, lived in 24 US areas. In the study's own analysis: The authors estimated nucleated cell counts from reference gene primer amplification. Sequencing used immunoSEQ multiplex PCR; TCRdb keeps in-frame clones, though not all of them. The V and J calls and clone size are taken from that table; D and trimming were inferred from the DNA. The table shows roughly 240,000 clones, with around 85% occurring only once. The record originates from a study of blood T cell repertoires in COVID-19. Study background: Researchers got acute and convalescent COVID-19 samples from the United States, Italy and Spain. Sample material is recorded as cDNA or gDNA derived from T cells, B-cell-depleted T cells, or PBMCs.

The V and J ends lost 5 bases and 5 bases, in that order; junction bases with no gene match: 7. This CDR3 has 15 amino acids. From germline, CDR1 is MDHEN and CDR2 SYDVKM. The chain recombines TRBV28 with TRBJ1-4, with 8 bases matching TRBD1. Sequencing input: PBMCs or T cells enriched from blood (not recorded which). The source is a woman aged 50 to 65 with acute COVID-19. The CDR3 loop reads CASSPGGTGNEKLFF. CDR3 nucleotide sequence: TGTGCCAGCAGTCCCGGAGGGACAGGAAATGAAAAACTGTTTTTT.